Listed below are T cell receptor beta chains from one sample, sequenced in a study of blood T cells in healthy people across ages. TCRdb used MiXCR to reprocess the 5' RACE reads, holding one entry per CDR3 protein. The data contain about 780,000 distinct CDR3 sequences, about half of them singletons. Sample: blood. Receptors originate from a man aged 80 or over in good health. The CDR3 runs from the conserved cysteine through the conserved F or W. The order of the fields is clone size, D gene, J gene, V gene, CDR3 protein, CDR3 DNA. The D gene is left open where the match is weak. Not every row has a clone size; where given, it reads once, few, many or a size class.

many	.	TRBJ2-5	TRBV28	CASSLRSRWETQYF	TGTGCCAGCAGCCTTCGGTCCCGGTGGGAGACCCAGTACTTC
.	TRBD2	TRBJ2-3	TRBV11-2	CASSSAGRGGVDTQYF	TGTGCCAGCAGCTCAGCGGGGCGTGGAGGGGTAGATACGCAGTATTTT
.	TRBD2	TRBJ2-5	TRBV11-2	CASSFSGTGREQYF	TGTGCCAGCAGTTTTAGCGGAACCGGGAGGGAGCAGTACTTC
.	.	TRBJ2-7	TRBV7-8	CASSPTDRGGSYEQYF	TGTGCCAGCAGCCCCACTGATAGGGGGGGCTCCTACGAGCAGTACTTC
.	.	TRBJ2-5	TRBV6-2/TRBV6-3	CASSYLQRQARNEQYF	TGTGCCAGCAGTTACTTACAGCGACAGGCCCGCAATGAGCAGTACTTC
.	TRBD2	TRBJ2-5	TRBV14	CASSQGLTSGSVETQYF	TGTGCCAGCAGCCAAGGGCTGACTAGCGGGAGCGTGGAGACCCAGTACTTC
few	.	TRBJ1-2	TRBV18	CASSPPGPTGYTF	TGTGCCAGCTCACCACCGGGCCCCACAGGCTACACCTTC
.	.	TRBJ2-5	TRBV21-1	CASSPKGQRETQYF	TGTGCCAGCAGCCCTAAGGGACAGCGCGAGACCCAGTACTTC
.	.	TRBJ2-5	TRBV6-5	CASSRGGIQETQYF	TGTGCCAGCAGTAGGGGCGGCATCCAAGAGACCCAGTACTTC
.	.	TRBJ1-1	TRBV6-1	CASSETLDVMAFF	TGTGCCAGCAGTGAAACCCTCGATGTCATGGCTTTCTTT
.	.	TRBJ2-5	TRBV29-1	CSVELGSLGWDQYF	TGCAGCGTTGAACTGGGGTCCTTAGGTTGGGACCAGTACTTC
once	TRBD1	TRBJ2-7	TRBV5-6	CASSSISGTDLSYEQYF	TGTGCCAGCAGCTCGATTTCCGGGACAGACCTTTCCTACGAGCAGTACTTC
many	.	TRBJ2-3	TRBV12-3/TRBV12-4	CASRVSATDTQYF	TGTGCCAGCAGGGTCTCGGCCACAGATACGCAGTATTTT
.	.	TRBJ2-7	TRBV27	CASSLYQGAEQYF	TGTGCCAGCAGTTTATACCAGGGAGCCGAGCAGTACTTC
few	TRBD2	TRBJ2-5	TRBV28	CASSSVLVAGVALETQYF	TGTGCCAGCAGCTCAGTGTTGGTGGCGGGGGTAGCCCTAGAGACCCAGTACTTC
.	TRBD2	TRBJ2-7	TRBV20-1	CSAMLAGGPYNEQYF	TGCAGTGCTATGCTAGCGGGAGGGCCGTACAATGAGCAGTACTTC
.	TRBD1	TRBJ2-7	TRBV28	CASSSLDRWSYEQYF	TGTGCCAGCAGTTCCCTGGACAGGTGGTCATACGAGCAGTACTTC
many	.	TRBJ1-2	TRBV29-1	CSVEVGGLHTF	TGCAGCGTTGAAGTCGGGGGGCTGCACACCTTC
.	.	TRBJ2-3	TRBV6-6	CASSYLRDTDTQYF	TGTGCCAGCAGTTACCTCCGGGACACAGATACGCAGTATTTT
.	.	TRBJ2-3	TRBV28	CASISPGTDTQYF	TGTGCCAGCATAAGTCCGGGCACAGATACGCAGTATTTT
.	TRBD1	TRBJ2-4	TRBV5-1	CASSSTGGPGKNIQYF	TGCGCCAGCAGCTCGACAGGGGGCCCCGGCAAAAACATTCAGTACTTC
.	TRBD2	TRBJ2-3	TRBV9	CASSVESGSLTDTQYF	TGTGCCAGCAGCGTAGAAAGCGGGAGTCTGACAGATACGCAGTATTTT
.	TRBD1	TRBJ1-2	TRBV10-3	CALNAGTGDGYTF	TGTGCTCTCAATGCGGGGACAGGGGATGGCTACACCTTC
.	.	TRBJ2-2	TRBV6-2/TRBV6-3	CASSQDEGRELFF	TGTGCCAGCAGTCAGGATGAGGGCCGGGAGCTGTTTTTT
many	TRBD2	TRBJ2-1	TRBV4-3	CASSQFIFSGTSGSNEQFF	TGCGCCAGCAGCCAATTCATCTTCTCGGGGACTAGCGGGAGTAATGAGCAGTTCTTC
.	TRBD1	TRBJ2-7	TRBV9	CASSVTGDPYEQYF	TGTGCCAGCAGCGTGACAGGGGATCCCTACGAGCAGTACTTC
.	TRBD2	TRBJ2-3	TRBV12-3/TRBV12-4	CASSLPGLTTDTQYF	TGTGCCAGCAGCCTCCCGGGACTAACCACAGATACGCAGTATTTT
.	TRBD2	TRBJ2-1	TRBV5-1	CASTWELAGGEQFF	TGCGCCAGCACCTGGGAGCTAGCGGGAGGTGAGCAGTTCTTC
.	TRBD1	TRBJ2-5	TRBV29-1	CSVLPLTGGETQYF	TGCAGCGTCCTTCCTTTGACAGGGGGAGAGACCCAGTACTTC
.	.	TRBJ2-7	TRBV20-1	CSASLVLEQYF	TGCAGTGCTAGTTTAGTGCTCGAGCAGTACTTC
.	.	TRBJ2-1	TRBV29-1	CSVEGRGGTYNEQFF	TGCAGCGTTGAAGGAAGGGGGGGGACCTACAATGAGCAGTTCTTC
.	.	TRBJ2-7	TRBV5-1	CASSLVGGPVNEQYF	TGCGCCAGCAGCTTGGTCGGGGGGCCGGTCAATGAGCAGTACTTC
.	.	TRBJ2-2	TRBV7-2	CASGQTASTGELFF	TGTGCCAGCGGTCAGACGGCGAGCACCGGGGAGCTGTTTTTT
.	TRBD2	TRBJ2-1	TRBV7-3	CASSLGGLAAFNEQFF	TGTGCCAGCAGCCTCGGGGGACTAGCGGCTTTTAATGAGCAGTTCTTC
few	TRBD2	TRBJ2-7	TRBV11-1	CASSLDGLAGVNEQYF	TGTGCCAGCAGCTTAGATGGACTAGCGGGAGTGAACGAGCAGTACTTC
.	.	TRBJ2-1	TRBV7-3	CASSLTGDGLNEQFF	TGTGCCAGCAGCTTAACAGGGGATGGACTGAATGAGCAGTTCTTC
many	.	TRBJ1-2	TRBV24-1	CATSPGNYGYTF	TGTGCCACCAGTCCAGGGAACTATGGCTACACCTTC
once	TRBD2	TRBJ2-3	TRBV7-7	CASSQRGVGTDTQYF	TGTGCTAGCAGTCAGCGGGGGGTCGGCACAGATACGCAGTATTTT
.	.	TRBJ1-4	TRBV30	CAWSFVGNEKLFF	TGTGCCTGGAGTTTCGTAGGGAATGAAAAACTGTTTTTT
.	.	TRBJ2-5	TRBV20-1	CSARGAGTETQYF	TGCAGTGCTAGGGGGGCAGGGACCGAGACCCAGTACTTC
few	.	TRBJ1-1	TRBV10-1	CASSRSVNTEAFF	TGCGCCAGCAGTCGATCCGTGAACACTGAAGCTTTCTTT
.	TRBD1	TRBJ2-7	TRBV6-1	CASSVGQGAREQYF	TGTGCCAGCAGTGTTGGACAGGGGGCTCGGGAGCAGTACTTC
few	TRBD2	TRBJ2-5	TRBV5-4	CASRQLASPETQYF	TGTGCCAGCCGCCAACTAGCGAGCCCAGAGACCCAGTACTTC